This entry describes one T cell receptor (beta chain). Its specificity is unknown. The record originates from a study of CD8 T cells in Susac syndrome. Study as a whole: Active disease was present in six of the sequenced Susac syndrome patients, and remission in eight or nine.

After extraction with the RNeasy kit, 0.5 to 1 ug of the RNA was reverse transcribed using random hexamers. Amplification of TCR beta CDR3 was carried out by immunoSEQ multiplex PCR, which covered 54 Vbeta and 13 Jbeta segments. Each CDR3 protein gets one entry after TCRdb re-called the immunoSEQ multiplex PCR reads with MiXCR. The sample records approximately 54,000 distinct CDR3 sequences, roughly 94% being singletons. Study-level results: Susac CD8+ cells expanded clonally the most in TEMRA cells and in active patients.

The V and J ends lost 0 bases and 8 bases respectively, with 14 bases between them. CDR1 is LGHNA, CDR2 YSLEER, per germline. This CDR3 region has 15 residues. High-throughput TCR beta sequencing covered peripheral CD8+ and CD4+ T cells. J is TRBJ1-3 and V is TRBV4-3; perhaps TRBD1 as D (6 bases). The receptor's source is a human donor with Susac syndrome. The specimen was CD8+ T cells from PBMCs. DNA of the CDR3: TGCGCCAGCAGCCAAGATGGTGGGGGCGAGTACACCATATATTTT. Its protein is CASSQDGGGEYTIYF.